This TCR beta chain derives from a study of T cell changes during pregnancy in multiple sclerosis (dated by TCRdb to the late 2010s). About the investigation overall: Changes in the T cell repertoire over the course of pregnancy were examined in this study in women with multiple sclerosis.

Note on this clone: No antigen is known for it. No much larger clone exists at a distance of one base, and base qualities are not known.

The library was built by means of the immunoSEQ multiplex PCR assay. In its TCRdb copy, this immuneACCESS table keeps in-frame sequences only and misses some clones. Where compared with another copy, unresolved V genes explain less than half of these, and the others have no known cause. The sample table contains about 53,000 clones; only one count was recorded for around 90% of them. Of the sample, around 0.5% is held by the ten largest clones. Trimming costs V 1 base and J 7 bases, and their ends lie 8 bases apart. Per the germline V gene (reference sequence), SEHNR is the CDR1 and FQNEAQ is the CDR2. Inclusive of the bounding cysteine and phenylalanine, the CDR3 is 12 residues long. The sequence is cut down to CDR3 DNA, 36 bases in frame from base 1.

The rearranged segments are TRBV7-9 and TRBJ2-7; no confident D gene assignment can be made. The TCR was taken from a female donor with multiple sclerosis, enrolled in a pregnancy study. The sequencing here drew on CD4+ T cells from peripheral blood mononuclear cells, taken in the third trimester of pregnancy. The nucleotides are TGTGCCAGCAGCTTAGGGTCCCGGGAGCAGTACTTC. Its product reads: CASSLGSREQYF.